This record covers a single T cell receptor (beta chain). This sample is part of a study of CD8 T cells in Susac syndrome. The RNA input was 0.5 to 1 ug, and it was reverse transcribed with random hexamers. The immunoSEQ assay covered 54 Vbeta and 13 Jbeta segments for CDR3. MiXCR was run by TCRdb on the immunoSEQ multiplex PCR reads, yielding one entry per CDR3 protein. The table has fewer than 200,000 distinct CDR3 sequences, under 95% seen once; the top ten hold approximately 0.098%. Sequencing of TCR beta, carried out with a high-throughput approach, was applied to CD8+ and CD4+ T cells from the blood. Healthy donors constituted the control group, matched for age and sex. The CDR3 totals 9 residues. V was shortened by 10 bases and J by 10 bases, with 5 bases between the two germline ends. CDR1 is MNHNS and CDR2 is SASEGT in the germline V gene.

The sequence came from a human donor in good health. The rearrangement links TRBV6-1 to TRBJ1-6; D call uncertain. The sequenced material came from CD4+ T cells from PBMCs. This chain's CDR3 is CATKSPLHF. The DNA of the CDR3 is TGTGCCACCAAATCACCCCTCCACTTT.